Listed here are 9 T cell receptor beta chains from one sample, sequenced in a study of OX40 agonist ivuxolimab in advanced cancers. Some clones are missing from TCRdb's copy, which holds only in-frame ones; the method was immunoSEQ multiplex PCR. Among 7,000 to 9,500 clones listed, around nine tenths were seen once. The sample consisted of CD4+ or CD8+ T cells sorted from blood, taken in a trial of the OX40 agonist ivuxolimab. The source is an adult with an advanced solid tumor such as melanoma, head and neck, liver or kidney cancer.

The CDR3 loop is CASSDPGNEQFF. In DNA form, the CDR3 reads TGTGCCAGCAGTGACCCGGGGAATGAGCAGTTCTTC. This chain uses TRBV6-1 with TRBJ2-1, with a tentative D call TRBD2 (5 bases). The V gene lost 3 bases and the J gene lost 7 bases, with 7 bases spanning the gap. CDR3 size: 12 residues. Germline CDR1 and CDR2: MNHNS and SASEGT.

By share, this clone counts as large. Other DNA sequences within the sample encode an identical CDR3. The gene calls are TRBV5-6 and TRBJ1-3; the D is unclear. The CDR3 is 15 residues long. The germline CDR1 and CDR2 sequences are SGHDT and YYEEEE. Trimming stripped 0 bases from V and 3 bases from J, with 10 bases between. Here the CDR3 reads CASSLGGVSGNTIYF. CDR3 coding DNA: TGTGCCAGCAGCTTGGGTGGGGTCAGTGGAAACACCATATATTTT. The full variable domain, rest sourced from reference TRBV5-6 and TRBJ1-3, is DAGVTQSPTHLIKTRGQQVTLRCSPKSGHDTVSWYQQALGQGPQFIFQYYEEEERQRGNFPDRFSGHQFPNYSSELNVNALLLGDSALYLCASSLGGVSGNTIYFGEGSWLTVV.

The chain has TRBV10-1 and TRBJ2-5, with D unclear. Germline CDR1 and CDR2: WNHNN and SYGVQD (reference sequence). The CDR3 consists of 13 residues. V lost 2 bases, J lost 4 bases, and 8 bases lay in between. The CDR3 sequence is CASSENIRETQYF. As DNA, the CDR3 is TGCGCCAGCAGTGAGAACATTCGAGAGACCCAGTACTTC.

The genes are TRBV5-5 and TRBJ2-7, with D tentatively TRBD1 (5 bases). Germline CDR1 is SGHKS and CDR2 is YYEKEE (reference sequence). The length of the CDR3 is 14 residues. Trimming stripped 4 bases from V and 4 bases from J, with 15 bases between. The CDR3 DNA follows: TGTGCCAGCAGCCCGTGGAGTGGGGCTTACGAGCAGTACTTC. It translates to CASSPWSGAYEQYF.

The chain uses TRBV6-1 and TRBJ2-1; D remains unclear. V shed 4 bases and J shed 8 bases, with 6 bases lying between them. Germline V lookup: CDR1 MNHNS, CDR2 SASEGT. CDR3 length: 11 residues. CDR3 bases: TGTGCCAGCAGTGCCCCAGATGAGCAGTTCTTC. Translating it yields CASSAPDEQFF.

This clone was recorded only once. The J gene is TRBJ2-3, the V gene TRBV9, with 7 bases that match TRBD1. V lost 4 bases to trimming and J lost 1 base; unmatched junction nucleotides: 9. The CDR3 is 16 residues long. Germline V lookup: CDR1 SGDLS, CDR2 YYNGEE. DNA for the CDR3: TGTGCCAGCAGCCCCCAAAGGACAGGACGCACAGATACGCAGTATTTT. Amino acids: CASSPQRTGRTDTQYF.

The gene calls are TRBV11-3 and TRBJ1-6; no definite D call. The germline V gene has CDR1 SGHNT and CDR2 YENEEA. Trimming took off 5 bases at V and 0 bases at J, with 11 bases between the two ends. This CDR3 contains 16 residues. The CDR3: CASSPTAGSYNSPLHF. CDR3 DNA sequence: TGTGCCAGCAGCCCTACAGCGGGCTCCTATAATTCACCCCTCCACTTT.

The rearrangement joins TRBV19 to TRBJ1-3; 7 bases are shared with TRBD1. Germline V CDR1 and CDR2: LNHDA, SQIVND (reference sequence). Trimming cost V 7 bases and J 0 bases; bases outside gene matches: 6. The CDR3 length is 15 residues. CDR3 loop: CASTQQGNSGNTIYF. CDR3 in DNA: TGTGCCAGTACCCAACAGGGGAACTCTGGAAACACCATATATTTT.

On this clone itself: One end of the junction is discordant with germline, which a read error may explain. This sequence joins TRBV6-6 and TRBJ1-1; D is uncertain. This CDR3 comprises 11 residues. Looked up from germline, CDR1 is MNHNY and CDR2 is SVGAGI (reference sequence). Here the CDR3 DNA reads TGTGCCAGCAGTTACTCAGCCGTGTGGAACTTT. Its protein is CASSYSAVWNF.